A selection of T cell receptor beta chains follows, all from one sample in a study of long-term antiretroviral therapy in people with HIV. This table comes from immunoSEQ multiplex PCR, and its TCRdb copy is limited to in-frame clones, with some not included. The repertoire holds 30,000 to 35,000 clones, with more than 95% as singletons. Sequenced here: unsorted PBMCs, sampled 6.9 years after starting antiretroviral therapy. These TCRs come from a young man with HIV. The CDR3 runs from the conserved cysteine through the conserved F or W. D genes are given only for firm matches. Size is omitted from some rows. Given values are once, few, many or a class for expanded clones.

v_gene	j_gene	abundance	d_gene	CDR3aa	CDR3nt
TRBV6-5	TRBJ2-1	.	TRBD1	CASSGQGANNEQFF	TGTGCCAGCAGCGGACAGGGGGCAAACAATGAGCAGTTCTTC
TRBV19	TRBJ1-5	.	.	CASSIAFDSAGREPQHF	TGTGCCAGTAGTATAGCGTTTGACAGCGCCGGACGGGAGCCCCAGCATTTT
TRBV30	TRBJ1-1	once	.	CAWSVMGRRRNTEAFF	TGTGCCTGGAGTGTAATGGGCAGACGGAGGAACACTGAAGCTTTCTTT
TRBV6-5	TRBJ2-3	.	TRBD2	CASSYPSGGADGTQYF	TGTGCCAGCAGTTACCCAAGCGGGGGGGCGGACGGTACGCAGTATTTT
TRBV27	TRBJ1-4	.	TRBD1	CAAGDRKRKTVF	TGTGCCGCCGGGGACAGGAAAAGAAAAACTGTTTTT
TRBV11-2	TRBJ1-1	.	.	CASSLDPGSTLNTEAFF	TGTGCCAGCAGCTTAGATCCGGGGTCGACGTTGAACACTGAAGCTTTCTTT
TRBV4-3	TRBJ2-1	.	.	CASSQDYSNEQFF	TGCGCCAGCAGCCAAGATTACAGCAATGAGCAGTTCTTC
TRBV4-1	TRBJ2-5	once	.	CASSQAGYQETQYF	TGCGCCAGCAGCCAAGCCGGCTACCAAGAGACCCAGTACTTC
TRBV15	TRBJ2-2	.	.	CATSRGPTRGGAGELFF	TGTGCCACCAGCAGAGGTCCGACCAGGGGAGGGGCCGGGGAGCTGTTTTTT
TRBV6-1	TRBJ1-2	.	.	CASIKDRANYGYTF	TGTGCCAGCATAAAGGACAGAGCTAACTATGGCTACACCTTC
TRBV11-2	TRBJ2-5	.	.	CASSLDSGRWETQYF	TGTGCCAGCAGCTTAGATTCAGGACGGTGGGAGACCCAGTACTTC
TRBV6-6	TRBJ2-2	.	.	CATGSPGELFF	TGTGCCACCGGTAGCCCCGGGGAGCTGTTTTTT
TRBV7-9	TRBJ2-2	.	.	CASSLRLATGELFF	TGTGCCAGCAGCTTGAGACTTGCCACCGGGGAGCTGTTTTTT
TRBV6-5	TRBJ2-7	.	TRBD1	CASRDRSTYEQYF	TGTGCCAGCCGGGACAGGAGCACCTACGAGCAGTACTTC
TRBV27	TRBJ2-7	.	TRBD1	CASSYSGGFYEQYF	TGTGCCAGCAGTTATTCAGGGGGCTTTTACGAGCAGTACTTC
TRBV6-5	TRBJ1-1	.	.	CASSYPQVPGTEAFF	TGTGCCAGCAGTTACCCACAAGTGCCTGGCACTGAAGCTTTCTTT
TRBV18	TRBJ2-7	.	.	CASSPGRAKGYEQYF	TGTGCCAGCTCCCCCGGGCGAGCCAAGGGCTACGAGCAGTACTTC
TRBV7-2	TRBJ2-7	.	.	CASSLARADEQYF	TGTGCCAGCAGCTTAGCGCGGGCTGACGAGCAGTACTTC
TRBV7-9	TRBJ1-1	.	.	CASSLGQGRSEAFF	TGTGCCAGCAGCTTAGGTCAGGGTCGTTCTGAAGCTTTCTTT
TRBV7-8	TRBJ2-3	.	.	CASSFWGSQSTDTQYF	TGTGCCAGCAGCTTCTGGGGGAGTCAGAGCACAGATACGCAGTATTTT
TRBV7-9	TRBJ2-7	.	TRBD2	CASSPQTSGRYEQYF	TGTGCCAGCAGCCCCCAGACTAGCGGGAGATACGAGCAGTACTTC
TRBV5-5	TRBJ1-2	.	.	CASSLAVRGRGYTF	TGTGCCAGCAGCTTGGCCGTCAGGGGTCGCGGCTACACCTTC
TRBV7-9	TRBJ2-7	.	.	CASSLADLETPEQYF	TGTGCCAGCAGCTTGGCGGACCTAGAAACGCCCGAGCAGTACTTC
TRBV28	TRBJ1-5	.	TRBD1	CASRSRGLTSWPQHF	TGTGCCAGCAGGAGCAGGGGGCTTACTTCCTGGCCCCAGCATTTT
TRBV5-6	TRBJ2-5	.	TRBD2	CASSFGTGGQETQYF	TGTGCCAGCAGCTTCGGGACCGGGGGGCAAGAGACCCAGTACTTC
TRBV6-5	TRBJ1-6	.	TRBD1	CASSPRTGYSPLHF	TGTGCCAGCAGCCCTCGGACAGGGTATTCACCCCTCCACTTT
TRBV2	TRBJ2-1	.	TRBD2	CASRGLADEQFF	TGTGCCAGCAGAGGACTAGCTGATGAGCAGTTCTTC
TRBV7-3	TRBJ2-2	.	.	CASSLTQGPNTGELFF	TGTGCCAGCAGCTTAACGCAAGGACCGAACACCGGGGAGCTGTTTTTT
TRBV7-3	TRBJ2-2	.	.	CASSLGQEGELFF	TGTGCCAGCAGCTTGGGGCAGGAAGGGGAGCTGTTTTTT
TRBV6-5	TRBJ1-2	.	TRBD1	CASSYSGGQGAGYTF	TGTGCCAGCAGTTACTCGGGCGGACAGGGGGCTGGCTACACCTTC
TRBV12-5	TRBJ1-5	.	.	CASGLNSQPQHF	TGTGCTAGTGGTTTGAACAGTCAGCCCCAGCATTTT
TRBV19	TRBJ2-1	.	.	CASILRDLSSDNEQFF	TGTGCCAGTATACTCAGGGACCTATCTTCAGACAATGAGCAGTTCTTC
TRBV6-5	TRBJ2-1	.	.	CASSYSPSYYNEQFF	TGTGCCAGCAGTTACTCCCCTTCCTACTACAATGAGCAGTTCTTC